One and the same sample provided the 26 T cell receptor beta chains below, sequenced in a study of sequential checkpoint blockade in melanoma. Regarding treatment: randomized to nivolumab then ipilimumab (arm A) or the reverse (arm B). Profiling relied on immunoSEQ multiplex PCR, and the TCRdb table lists in-frame clones only, not all of them. The table records 25,000 to 30,000 clones, 83% of them present only once. Material: CD8+ T cells sorted from blood (inferred from file names), obtained from a patient given nivolumab and ipilimumab in sequence. The receptors stem from a human donor with melanoma.

This clone has more than one count but fewer than ten. The junction departs from the called germline gene at one end, perhaps through a read error. The J gene is TRBJ2-1, the V gene TRBV6-4, with 9 bases matching TRBD1. Germline V gene sequence: CDR1 MRHNA, CDR2 SNTAGT. The CDR3 extends over 15 amino acids. The CDR3 loop is CASRQTGGSNNEQFF. The CDR3 nucleotides read TGTGCCAGCAGACAAACAGGGGGCTCCAACAATGAGCAGTTCTTC.

The table lists this clone with a few counts. The rearrangement links TRBV6-6 to TRBJ1-6; 7 positions match TRBD1. Germline CDR1 MNHNY, CDR2 SVGAGI (reference sequence). Trimming cost V 6 bases and J 10 bases; bases outside gene matches: 6. This CDR3 spans 13 amino acids. In DNA form, the CDR3 reads TGTGCCAGCAGGTCGGCAGGGGGATCACCCCTCCACTTT. This sequence encodes CASRSAGGSPLHF.

This chain joins TRBV4-2 and TRBJ1-1; D gene ambiguous. Germline V CDR1 and CDR2: LGHNA, YNFKEQ. CDR3 size: 16 residues. V shed 0 bases and J shed 1 base, with 12 bases lying between them. The CDR3 sequence is CASSQDLGSGNTEAFF. For the CDR3, the DNA is TGTGCCAGCAGCCAAGATTTGGGCAGCGGGAACACTGAAGCTTTCTTT.

The CDR3 reads CASSSIRGAYEQYF. The CDR3 DNA is TGCGCCAGCAGCTCAATTCGGGGGGCCTACGAGCAGTACTTC. This rearrangement joins TRBV5-1 to TRBJ2-7, with 7 bases identical to TRBD2. Trimming removed 3 bases from V and 2 bases from J; junction bases left unmatched: 5. Germline V CDR1 and CDR2: SGHRS, YFSETQ. CDR3 length: 14 amino acids.

J is TRBJ2-7 and V is TRBV6-5; 7 bases are shared with TRBD1. Germline V gives CDR1 MNHEY, CDR2 SVGAGI. V gave up 4 bases and J gave up 3 bases; unmatched junction bases: 6. This CDR3 comprises 14 residues. The CDR3 spells CASSFATGDYEQYF. The CDR3 DNA sequence: TGTGCCAGCAGTTTTGCCACAGGGGACTACGAGCAGTACTTC.

The chain recombines TRBV10-3 with TRBJ2-3; no reliable D call. V gave up 2 bases and J gave up 9 bases, with 12 bases separating them. CDR3 length: 13 residues. CDR1 and CDR2 (germline): ENHRY, SYGVKD. The CDR3 DNA follows: TGTGCCATCAGTGAGGCCCCCGGTTGGACGCAGTATTTT. This translates into CAISEAPGWTQYF.

This clone was seen only once. Germline and junction disagree at one end, which may indicate a read error. Other nucleotide sequences in the sample specify the same CDR3. The V call is TRBV2, the J call TRBJ1-1; 12 bases fit TRBD1. Germline CDR1 reads SNHLY; CDR2 reads FYNNEI. The CDR3 extends over 18 amino acids. The CDR3 DNA follows: TGTGCCAGCAGTCGGGACAGGGGGCTGGGAGGGATGAACACTGAGGCTTTCTTT. It specifies CASSRDRGLGGMNTEAFF.

The chain joins TRBV5-6 to TRBJ2-7; TRBD2 agrees at 10 bases. The J segment lost 2 bases and the V segment lost 2 bases, leaving 4 bases of the junction unmatched. Germline CDR1 and CDR2: SGHDT and YYEEEE. CDR3 size: 15 residues. The CDR3 loop is CASSFVLAGTYEQYF. CDR3 coding DNA: TGTGCCAGCAGCTTTGTACTAGCGGGAACCTACGAGCAGTACTTC.

The CDR3, as DNA: TGTGCCAGCAGTGAAGGTGGGGCCGGCAATCAGCCCCAGCATTTT. Amino acids: CASSEGGAGNQPQHF. V and J are TRBV2 and TRBJ1-5; the D gene is possibly TRBD1 (5 bases). The CDR3 runs to 15 residues. The germline V gene has CDR1 SNHLY and CDR2 FYNNEI. Trimming pared 1 base from V and 2 bases from J, leaving 9 bases between.

This chain connects TRBV7-9 to TRBJ1-2, with 9 bases aligning to TRBD1. CDR1 and CDR2 from the germline V gene are SEHNR and FQNEAQ (reference sequence). This CDR3 has 14 residues. The V segment lost 6 bases and the J segment 2 bases; nucleotides outside the gene matches: 4. CDR3 nucleotides: TGTGCCAGCAGTTGGACAGGGGAAAACTATGGCTACACCTTC. It specifies CASSWTGENYGYTF.

V is TRBV19 and J is TRBJ1-1; tentatively, D is TRBD1 (6 bases). Germline V gene lookup returns CDR1 LNHDA and CDR2 SQIVND (reference sequence). The CDR3 totals 15 residues. V lost 7 bases and J lost 8, with 23 bases in between. The CDR3 region has the DNA TGTGCCAGTACTGCCACAGGGTTAGATTATAGAGAAGCTTTCTTT. This translates into CASTATGLDYREAFF. The full variable domain, with the rest looked up from reference TRBV19 and TRBJ1-1, is DGGITQSPKYLFRKEGQNVTLSCEQNLNHDAMYWYRQDPGQGLRLIYYSQIVNDFQKGDIAEGYSVSREKKESFPLTVTSAQKNPTAFYLCASTATGLDYREAFFGQGTRLTVV.

The chain couples TRBV5-1 to TRBJ2-1; a weak D match, TRBD1 (6 bases). From germline, CDR1 is SGHRS and CDR2 YFSETQ. The CDR3 covers 16 residues. Trimming took off 2 bases at V and 0 bases at J, with 12 bases between the two ends. CDR3 coding DNA: TGCGCCAGCAGCTTTGGGGGCGGTAGCTCCTACAATGAGCAGTTCTTC. Translated: CASSFGGGSSYNEQFF.

The J gene is TRBJ1-2, the V gene TRBV28; D is perhaps TRBD1 (5 bases). The CDR3 has 14 amino acids. V was pared by 3 bases and J by 8 bases, with 16 bases between. Germline V gene sequence: CDR1 MDHEN, CDR2 SYDVKM. The CDR3 region has the DNA TGTGCCAGCAGTTTTAGTATAGGGGTCTGGGGCTACACCTTC. Translated, it gives CASSFSIGVWGYTF.

The rearrangement links TRBV2 to TRBJ2-2; TRBD1 matches 8 bases. The CDR3 runs to 16 residues. The V and J ends lost 7 bases and 0 bases, in that order; junction bases with no gene match: 7. Germline-derived CDR1 and CDR2 are SNHLY and FYNNEI. The CDR3 nucleotides read TGTGCCAGCATTCCAAGGACAGGGACGAACACCGGGGAGCTGTTTTTT. Its protein is CASIPRTGTNTGELFF.

This clone was seen more than once but under ten times. The rearrangement links TRBV6-1 to TRBJ2-1; no reliable D call. The CDR3 totals 12 residues. Germline V gives CDR1 MNHNS, CDR2 SASEGT. V lost 6 bases to trimming and J lost 3 bases, with 6 bases between them. The CDR3 DNA is TGTGCCAGCAGGGTAGACTACAATGAGCAGTTCTTC. Amino acid sequence: CASRVDYNEQFF.

The chain uses TRBV4-3 and TRBJ2-7; D is undetermined. Trimming removed 1 base at V and 2 bases at J, with 9 bases between. The germline CDR1 and CDR2 sequences are LGHNA and YSLEER. This CDR3 contains 14 residues. The CDR3 region is CASSQGTSAYEQYF. Here the CDR3 DNA reads TGCGCCAGCAGCCAAGGTACCAGTGCCTACGAGCAGTACTTC.

V usage is TRBV10-3 and J usage is TRBJ2-7; unclear D gene. Germline V gives CDR1 ENHRY, CDR2 SYGVKD. Trimming shortened V by 3 bases and J by 2 bases, and 8 bases separated the two germline ends. CDR3 size: 13 residues. In DNA, the CDR3 is TGTGCCATCAGTGAAGACGCGGCCTACGAGCAGTACTTC. This codes for CAISEDAAYEQYF.

The genes are TRBV6-5 and TRBJ1-5; 7 nucleotides line up with TRBD1. V gave up 5 bases and J gave up 7 bases; unmatched junction bases: 5. Germline V gene data show CDR1 as MNHEY and CDR2 as SVGAGI. CDR3 length: 13 amino acids. The CDR3 nucleotides read TGTGCCAGCAGTCGACAGGGTGAGCAGCCCCAGCATTTT. Its protein is CASSRQGEQPQHF.

V and J are TRBV19 and TRBJ2-7; 7 bases line up with TRBD1. Germline V gene data show CDR1 as LNHDA and CDR2 as SQIVND (reference sequence). This CDR3 has 13 amino acids. J gave up 3 bases and V 5 bases, and 4 bases lay outside the gene matches. The CDR3 protein is CASSSGQLYEQYF. CDR3 DNA: TGTGCCAGTAGTTCGGGACAGCTCTACGAGCAGTACTTC.

The chain links TRBV9 to TRBJ1-3; no firm D call. V was pared by 3 bases and J by 0 bases, with 4 bases between. CDR3 length equals 13 residues. CDR1 is SGDLS, CDR2 YYNGEE, per germline. The CDR3 loop is CASSESSGNTIYF. The DNA of the CDR3 is TGTGCCAGCAGCGAGAGCTCTGGAAACACCATATATTTT.

The genes are TRBV7-9 and TRBJ1-3; no clear D. Germline CDR1 reads SEHNR; CDR2 reads FQNEAQ (reference sequence). Trimming removed 5 bases at V and 0 bases at J, with 11 bases between. This CDR3 has 15 amino acids. Written as DNA, the CDR3 is TGTGCCAGCAGCCATCCCCAGGTCTCTGGAAACACCATATATTTT. Translated: CASSHPQVSGNTIYF.

V usage is TRBV27 and J usage is TRBJ2-7; 9 nucleotides line up with TRBD1. The junction had 8 bases not matched to a gene; V was cut back by 5 bases and J by 6 bases. CDR3 length: 14 residues. Germline V CDR1 and CDR2: MNHEY, SMNVEV (reference sequence). CDR3 nucleotide sequence: TGTGCCAGCAGTCCACAGGGGGCGGGGGTCGAGCAGTACTTC. It yields the protein CASSPQGAGVEQYF.

Turning to this clone: One end of the junction varies from germline; a read error may be responsible. The rearrangement joins TRBV5-6 to TRBJ2-7; no reliable D call. The length of the CDR3 is 11 residues. The germline gives CDR1 SGHDT, CDR2 YYEEEE. The CDR3 nucleotides read TGTGCCAGCAGTCCCTCCGACGAGCAGTACTTC. Its protein product is CASSPSDEQYF.

The chain couples TRBV4-1 to TRBJ2-7; D not certain. Germline assignment: CDR1 MGHRA and CDR2 YSYEKL. This CDR3 is 14 amino acids long. V dropped 0 bases and J dropped 0 bases, with 6 bases sitting between them. CDR3 sequence reads: CASSQDGNSYEQYF. In DNA form, the CDR3 reads TGCGCCAGCAGCCAAGATGGCAACTCCTACGAGCAGTACTTC.

V is TRBV7-3 and J is TRBJ2-1, with D perhaps TRBD1 (6 bases). V was pared by 6 bases and J by 10 bases, with 13 bases between. Looked up from germline, CDR1 is SGHTA and CDR2 is FQGTGA. CDR3 length: 12 amino acids. The CDR3 DNA is TGTGCCAGCAGTCAGGGGATGAACGAGCAGTTCTTC. It translates to CASSQGMNEQFF.

V and J are TRBV7-2 and TRBJ2-7, with D maybe TRBD1 (6 bases). The CDR3 has 12 residues. Germline V gene data show CDR1 as SGHTA and CDR2 as FQGNSA. V was clipped by 2 bases and J by 5 bases, with 7 bases between them. The CDR3: CASSLSGDEQYF. CDR3 nucleotide sequence: TGTGCCAGCAGCTTATCAGGGGACGAGCAGTACTTC.